This TCR beta chain was found in a study of T cell repertoires in aging, cancer and after chemotherapy. For the study at large: Six age groups, ranging from 30 or younger to 70 or older, included the donors.

Study-wide results and caveats: No conclusions about immunological memory after chemotherapy can be drawn from the repertoire data. Median generation probability rose over the chemotherapy interval in each cancer cohort, suggesting rebound thymic output.

V was trimmed by 3 bases and J by 3 bases, leaving 14 bases between them. This CDR3 has 15 residues. To note about this clonotype: Its antigen is not known.

A mixed TRB-A/B primer pool amplified rearranged TRB by multiplex touch-down PCR. TCRdb re-derived calls from the multiplex PCR reads in MiXCR, one entry per CDR3 protein. The data contain roughly 5,600 distinct CDR3 sequences, 28% of them singletons. TCR beta rearrangements were amplified from peripheral blood genomic DNA. This clonotype was obtained from a human donor with a solid tumor. The V call is TRBV12-3 or TRBV12-4, the J call TRBJ1-1; D gene unclear. Input material: blood. The CDR3 reads CASSFLKGLDTEAFF. The DNA for the CDR3 is TGTGCCAGCAGTTTCTTGAAGGGTCTCGACACTGAAGCTTTCTTT.